This T cell receptor beta chain came from a study of shared clonotypes between healthy human individuals. Investigators divided CD4+ cells into CD45RA+ naive and CD45RA-negative memory subsets. The CDR3 is 13 amino acids. CDR1 is KGHSH and CDR2 is LQKENI in the germline V gene. V lost 3 bases and J lost 0, with 5 bases in between. TCRdb's copy holds only in-frame clones and misses some; the assay was immunoSEQ multiplex PCR. This table has about 2.4 million clones, approximately 93% appearing once. Note on this clone: Other DNA sequences of this sample code for an identical CDR3.

The chain joins TRBV18 to TRBJ1-1, with no clear D. This TCR was recovered from a man younger than 35 in good health. Some clones in this sample may be carry-over from other donors' samples. Sequenced input: naive CD4+ T cells from PBMCs. As for subset: CD45RA+ positively selected. The CDR3 sequence is CASSPAMNTEAFF. As DNA, the CDR3 is TGTGCCAGCTCACCGGCTATGAACACTGAAGCTTTCTTT.